This TCR beta chain was sequenced during a study of T cells expressing NK-cell markers. Findings and limits, study-wide: The study did not resolve the HCMV specificity of expanded NKG2C+ T cell clones.

Germline V gene data show CDR1 as SEHNR and CDR2 as FQNEAQ (reference sequence). The CDR3 is 14 amino acids. TCRdb reprocessed the 5' RACE reads, with one entry per CDR3 protein and no DNA. This sample carries 200,000 to 300,000 distinct CDR3 sequences, with more than 3.5% going to the ten biggest clones. As to this clonotype: Antigen: not known.

Sequencing was performed on blood T cells: a sorted CD56 or NKG2C T cell subset, CD4+ or CD8+ T cells, or bulk PBMC T cells (not recorded which). This sequence was found in a woman aged 18 to 75 in good health. The genes are TRBV7-9 and TRBJ1-4. The CDR3 protein is CASSPLDPSGKLFF.